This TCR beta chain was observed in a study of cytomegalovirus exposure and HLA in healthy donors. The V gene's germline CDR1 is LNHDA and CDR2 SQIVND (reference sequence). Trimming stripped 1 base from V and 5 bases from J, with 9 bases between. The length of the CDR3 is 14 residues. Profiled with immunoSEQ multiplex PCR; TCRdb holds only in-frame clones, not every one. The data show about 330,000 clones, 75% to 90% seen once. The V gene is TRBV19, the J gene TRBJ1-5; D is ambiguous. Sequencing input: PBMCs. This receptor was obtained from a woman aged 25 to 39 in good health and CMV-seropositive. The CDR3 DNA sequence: TGTGCCAGTAGTATAGTGCAGAGTTATCAGCCCCAGCATTTT. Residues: CASSIVQSYQPQHF.